This T cell receptor beta chain was sequenced for a study of sequential checkpoint blockade in melanoma. The overall study: Randomization was 1:1 between first-line nivolumab→ipilimumab and ipilimumab→nivolumab. Both treatment sequences were followed by maintenance nivolumab.

The table came from immunoSEQ multiplex PCR; TCRdb's copy has only in-frame clones and leaves some out. The sample carries 12,000 to 15,000 clones, around 73% recorded once. Germline loops: CDR1 SQVTM, CDR2 ANQGSEA. CDR3 size: 15 residues. With 0 bases removed from V and 6 bases from J, the gap between germline ends came to 17 bases. This clone was detected only once. The treatment: randomized to nivolumab then ipilimumab (arm A) or the reverse (arm B). No patient had prior DNA-damaging chemotherapy. PBMC sorting kept live CD3+CD8+ cells without CD19 or CD56. The clonotype comes from a human donor with melanoma. The chain recombines TRBV29-1 with TRBJ1-2; D is perhaps TRBD1 (5 bases). Material: CD8+ T cells sorted from blood (inferred from file names), obtained from a patient given nivolumab and ipilimumab in sequence. In nucleotides, the CDR3 is TGCAGCGTTGAAGAGGGGGGGTTCCCCCTAAATGGCTACACCTTC. Translating it yields CSVEEGGFPLNGYTF.